Each of the 23 T cell receptor beta chains below was sequenced from the same sample in a study of shared clonotypes between healthy human individuals. The naive CD8 fraction comprised CD45RO-negative cells positively selected for CCR7 and excluded terminally differentiated effector memory CD45RA+ cells. The assay was immunoSEQ multiplex PCR, and TCRdb's table has in-frame clones only and misses some. The sample consists of 600,000 or so clones, about 98% of them appearing once. Sequenced material: naive CD8+ T cells sorted from blood. All receptors derive from a young man in good health.

V and J are TRBV6-6 and TRBJ2-1, with a weak D call TRBD1 (6 bases). The V gene lost 7 bases and the J gene lost 4 bases, with 20 bases spanning the gap. The CDR3 extends over 16 amino acids. Germline V gives CDR1 MNHNY, CDR2 SVGAGI (reference sequence). The CDR3, as DNA: TGTGCCAGCATCGACCCCACCGGGACAAGATACAATGAGCAGTTCTTC. Residues: CASIDPTGTRYNEQFF.

This clone showed up just once. The chain uses TRBV27 and TRBJ2-2; TRBD2 is a possible D gene (5 bases). This CDR3 spans 14 amino acids. The germline gives CDR1 MNHEY, CDR2 SMNVEV (reference sequence). V shed 8 bases and J shed 5 bases, with 15 bases lying between them. Here the CDR3 reads CASRAARWTGELFF. As DNA, the CDR3 is TGTGCCAGCCGAGCGGCGCGGTGGACCGGGGAGCTGTTTTTT.

Only one count was recorded for this clone. The V gene is TRBV27, the J gene TRBJ2-7; D is tentatively TRBD1 or TRBD2 (5 bases each). This CDR3 is built from 14 residues. Germline lookup yields CDR1 MNHEY and CDR2 SMNVEV (reference sequence). The V gene lost 5 bases and the J gene lost 3 bases, with 14 bases spanning the gap. The CDR3 sequence: CASSESGAFYEQYF. Written as DNA, the CDR3 is TGTGCCAGCAGTGAATCCGGGGCCTTCTACGAGCAGTACTTC.

The V gene is TRBV15, the J gene TRBJ2-5, with D possibly being TRBD1 (6 bases). Trimming shortened V by 5 bases and J by 0 bases, and 13 bases separated the two germline ends. The CDR3 is 15 amino acids. Germline assignment: CDR1 LNHNV and CDR2 YYDKDF (reference sequence). The chain's CDR3 is CATSPGQPYQETQYF. The CDR3 DNA reads as TGTGCCACCAGCCCCGGACAGCCTTACCAAGAGACCCAGTACTTC.

The chain recombines TRBV13 with TRBJ2-3; either TRBD1 or TRBD2 may fit D (6 bases each). V lost 2 bases to trimming and J lost 0 bases, with 21 bases between them. The germline V gene has CDR1 PRHDT and CDR2 FYEKMQ (reference sequence). The CDR3 runs to 19 residues. The CDR3 protein is CASSLRRDTVTESTDTQYF. In DNA, the CDR3 is TGTGCCAGCAGCTTAAGGCGGGACACGGTGACCGAAAGCACAGATACGCAGTATTTT.

This chain joins TRBV27 and TRBJ2-7; either TRBD1 or TRBD2 may fit D (5 bases each). The CDR3 is made up of 15 amino acids. V lost 4 bases and J 0 bases, leaving 13 bases between the germline ends. Per germline, CDR1 MNHEY and CDR2 SMNVEV (reference sequence). The CDR3 nucleotides are TGTGCCAGCAGTTCGTGGCCTGGGGGCTCCTACGAGCAGTACTTC. Translated, it gives CASSSWPGGSYEQYF.

This clone came up a few times. The genes are TRBV6-5 and TRBJ1-1, with D perhaps TRBD1 (5 bases). There are 13 residues in the CDR3. V was shortened by 10 bases and J by 1 base, with 13 bases between the two germline ends. Germline CDR1 reads MNHEY; CDR2 reads SVGAGI. CDR3 sequence (DNA): TGTGCCACGAGGGGTCTCTCGAACACTGAAGCTTTCTTT. Translated, it gives CATRGLSNTEAFF.

The chain is built from TRBV7-9 and TRBJ1-1; D unresolved. Germline CDR1 and CDR2: SEHNR and FQNEAQ (reference sequence). V was cut by 1 base and J by 11 bases, with 14 bases left in between. The CDR3 has 13 residues. DNA for the CDR3: TGTGCCAGCAGCTTAGTTGACGGGGTCGGTGCTTTCTTT. Amino acids: CASSLVDGVGAFF.

The CDR3 DNA sequence: TGTGCCAGCAGTTTACGGACTGGAGCCAAAAACATTCAGTACTTC. It codes for CASSLRTGAKNIQYF. The chain carries TRBV28 and TRBJ2-4, with D perhaps TRBD2 (5 bases). CDR3 size: 15 residues. The V end was cut by 2 bases, the J end by 0 bases, with 8 bases between. CDR1 and CDR2 from the germline V gene are MDHEN and SYDVKM. Drawing the rest from reference TRBV28 and TRBJ2-4, the complete variable domain is DVKVTQSSRYLVKRTGEKVFLECVQDMDHENMFWYRQDPGLGLRLIYFSYDVKMKEKGDIPEGYSVSREKKERFSLILESASTNQTSMYLCASSLRTGAKNIQYFGAGTRLSVL.

The chain uses TRBV7-9 and TRBJ2-1; 10 nucleotides line up with TRBD2. V was clipped by 1 base and J by 10 bases; unmatched bases: 13. The germline CDR1 and CDR2 sequences are SEHNR and FQNEAQ (reference sequence). The CDR3 has 17 amino acids. In DNA, the CDR3 is TGTGCCAGCAGCTTAGGAGCGTCCCTAGCGGGAGTCTCGGAGCAGTTCTTC. It is translated as CASSLGASLAGVSEQFF.

Only one count was recorded for this clone. This rearrangement joins TRBV5-5 to TRBJ2-7, with 11 nucleotides matching TRBD2. Germline V gene lookup returns CDR1 SGHKS and CDR2 YYEKEE (reference sequence). This CDR3 is 13 amino acids long. V lost 7 bases, J lost 4 bases, and 4 bases stayed unmatched. CDR3 residues: CASGTSGRYEQYF. CDR3 DNA: TGTGCCAGCGGCACTAGCGGGAGATACGAGCAGTACTTC.

V and J are TRBV6-1 and TRBJ2-3; either TRBD1 or TRBD2 may supply D (5 bases each). The CDR3 spans 12 residues. CDR1 and CDR2 (germline): MNHNS, SASEGT. V lost 2 bases to trimming and J lost 7 bases, with 7 bases between them. CDR3 sequence: CASSEPGHTQYF. CDR3 in DNA: TGTGCCAGCAGTGAACCGGGACATACGCAGTATTTT.

This rearrangement joins TRBV15 to TRBJ1-4; 8 bases agree with TRBD1. CDR1 is LNHNV and CDR2 is YYDKDF in the germline V gene (reference sequence). This CDR3 has 14 amino acids. Unmatched junction bases numbered 5, after V lost 1 base and J lost 10 bases. CDR3 nucleotides: TGTGCCACCAGCAGAGGGACAGGGATCAGAAAACTGTTTTTT. Amino acid sequence: CATSRGTGIRKLFF.

V is TRBV6-6 and J is TRBJ2-7; 8 bases agree with TRBD1. The CDR3 spans 16 residues. Germline CDR1 and CDR2: MNHNY and SVGAGI (reference sequence). J was trimmed by 4 bases and V by 2 bases; bases with no gene match: 10. CDR3 residues: CASSYNSGGSTYEQYF. CDR3 sequence (DNA): TGTGCCAGCAGTTACAATTCAGGGGGCTCGACTTACGAGCAGTACTTC.

This clone has only one observation. The chain is built from TRBV7-2 and TRBJ2-6; D is possibly TRBD1 (5 bases). Trimming took off 2 bases at V and 2 bases at J, with 10 bases between the two ends. The CDR3 is 16 residues long. Germline V lookup: CDR1 SGHTA, CDR2 FQGNSA. For the CDR3, the DNA is TGTGCCAGCAGCTTACAGGGCGGTGCTGGGGCCAACGTCCTGACTTTC. Its protein product is CASSLQGGAGANVLTF.

The gene calls are TRBV29-1 and TRBJ1-2; the D is unclear. The CDR3 consists of 12 residues. Germline CDR1 reads SQVTM; CDR2 reads ANQGSEA. V was shortened by 3 bases and J by 7 bases, with 12 bases between the two germline ends. CDR3 coding DNA: TGCAGCGTTGAGAAGGGTTCGGCTGGCTACACCTTC. Its translation: CSVEKGSAGYTF.

The rearrangement uses TRBV27 and TRBJ2-7; TRBD2 aligns across 10 bases. Germline loops: CDR1 MNHEY, CDR2 SMNVEV (reference sequence). The CDR3 length is 15 residues. Trimming at V came to 6 bases and at J to 0 bases, leaving 5 bases not matched to a gene. CDR3 in amino acids: CASSLSGRHSYEQYF. The CDR3 bases are TGTGCCAGCAGCCTTAGCGGGAGGCACTCCTACGAGCAGTACTTC.

The gene calls are TRBV4-3 and TRBJ2-6; the D gene is possibly TRBD1 (6 bases). The CDR3 is 17 residues long. The germline gives CDR1 LGHNA, CDR2 YSLEER. V dropped 1 base and J dropped 0 bases, with 10 bases sitting between them. For the CDR3, the DNA is TGCGCCAGCAGCCAAGGACAGGTTGGCTCTGGGGCCAACGTCCTGACTTTC. This translates into CASSQGQVGSGANVLTF.

The V and J genes are TRBV6-5 and TRBJ2-1; 9 bases agree with TRBD2. CDR1 is MNHEY and CDR2 is SVGAGI in the germline V gene. The V gene end was trimmed by 10 bases and the J gene end by 2 bases; junction bases not matched to a gene: 9. The CDR3 contains 15 residues. In DNA form, the CDR3 reads TGTGCCACTAAGGGGACTAGCTCCCCCTACAATGAGCAGTTCTTC. The encoded protein is CATKGTSSPYNEQFF.

The chain uses TRBV9 and TRBJ2-7; 10 positions agree with TRBD1. The CDR3 length is 14 residues. Germline V lookup: CDR1 SGDLS, CDR2 YYNGEE. J lost 0 bases, V lost 3 bases, and 0 bases had no gene match. The CDR3 nucleotides read TGTGCCAGCAGCGGGACAGGGGGCTCCTACGAGCAGTACTTC. This encodes CASSGTGGSYEQYF.

This chain connects TRBV29-1 to TRBJ2-1; D uncertain. CDR1 SQVTM and CDR2 ANQGSEA come from the germline V gene. This CDR3 contains 12 residues. The germline V and J ends were trimmed by 3 bases and 3 bases, with 6 bases remaining between them. Here the CDR3 DNA reads TGCAGCGTTGACCAGCTCTACAATGAGCAGTTCTTC. Translating gives CSVDQLYNEQFF.

The chain recombines TRBV7-6 with TRBJ2-2, with TRBD2 identical over 8 bases. V gave up 5 bases and J gave up 3 bases; unmatched junction bases: 5. Germline CDR1 and CDR2: SGHVS and FNYEAQ. CDR3 length: 15 residues. CDR3 loop: CASSPTAGDTGELFF. In DNA, the CDR3 is TGTGCCAGCAGCCCGACAGCGGGAGACACCGGGGAGCTGTTTTTT.

This chain links TRBV6-1 with TRBJ2-3; no definite D call. V was clipped by 1 base and J by 4 bases, with 3 bases between them. CDR3 length: 12 amino acids. Per germline, CDR1 MNHNS and CDR2 SASEGT. CDR3 in amino acids: CASSEGADTQYF. CDR3 nucleotides: TGTGCCAGCAGTGAAGGAGCAGATACGCAGTATTTT.